These 20 T cell receptor beta chains were all obtained from the same sample, sequenced in a study of T-cell reconstitution after alpha-beta-depleted transplantation in children. As it was prepared, the TCRbeta library received unique molecular identifiers. TCRdb called the PCR reads again in MiXCR, with one record for every CDR3 protein. The sample includes approximately 6,800 distinct CDR3 sequences, around 5% of them seen just once. The starting material was PBMCs, mostly from graft donor cells, obtained 180 days after TCRalphabeta/CD19-depleted stem cell transplant. Receptors were obtained from a child less than two years old who had a stem cell transplant for acute myeloid leukemia, so the T cells may come from the graft donor.

This clonotype was picked up many times. This CDR3 is CASSKGALLYGYTF. CDR3 in DNA: TGTGCCAGCAGCAAAGGGGCCCTTCTCTATGGCTACACCTTC. The chain employs TRBV21-1 and TRBJ1-2. TRBV21-1 is assigned pseudogene status. The CDR3 is 14 residues long.

There are many counts of this clonotype. This chain links TRBV19 with TRBJ2-1; 12 bases are a match to TRBD1. From germline, CDR1 is LNHDA and CDR2 SQIVND (reference sequence). Trimming removed 6 bases from V and 7 bases from J; junction bases left unmatched: 7. The CDR3 contains 15 residues. CDR3: CASSLRDRGLNEQFF. The DNA for the CDR3 is TGTGCCAGTAGCCTCCGGGACAGGGGGCTGAATGAGCAGTTCTTC.

This clonotype was found many times. The rearrangement links TRBV3-1 to TRBJ2-1, with TRBD2 matching over 14 bases. V shed 4 bases, J shed 9 bases, and the junction held 11 bases outside the gene matches. Per germline, CDR1 LGHDT and CDR2 YNNKEL (reference sequence). CDR3 size: 17 residues. The CDR3 here is CASSPSGLAGGPVEQFF. In DNA, the CDR3 is TGTGCCAGCAGCCCAAGCGGACTAGCGGGAGGCCCTGTTGAGCAGTTCTTC.

This clonotype has a count of ten or more. This rearrangement joins TRBV3-1 to TRBJ2-2, with 12 bases lining up with TRBD2. The CDR3 runs to 15 residues. The ends lost 3 bases at V and 7 bases at J; junction bases unmatched: 3. Germline V gene lookup returns CDR1 LGHDT and CDR2 YNNKEL (reference sequence). The CDR3 nucleotides are TGTGCCAGCAGCCAGACTAGCGGGAGTGACGGGGAGCTGTTTTTT. It encodes CASSQTSGSDGELFF.

In this sample, this clonotype turned up many times. The V gene is TRBV15, the J gene TRBJ2-7, with a weak D call TRBD1 (6 bases). V lost 1 base to trimming and J lost 0 bases, with 10 bases between them. This CDR3 has 15 amino acids. Germline CDR1 reads LNHNV; CDR2 reads YYDKDF (reference sequence). The CDR3 loop reads CATSRGQGSSYEQYF. CDR3 in DNA: TGTGCCACCAGCAGAGGGCAGGGGAGCTCCTACGAGCAGTACTTC.

Judged by abundance, this clonotype is medium-sized. The chain is built from TRBV12-3 or TRBV12-4 and TRBJ2-7; 11 bases agree with TRBD1. The CDR3 runs to 15 residues. The V segment lost 4 bases and the J segment 2 bases; nucleotides outside the gene matches: 4. DNA for the CDR3: TGTGCCAGCAGTTCCGGGACAGGGGGGACCTACGAGCAGTACTTC. This sequence encodes CASSSGTGGTYEQYF.

The rearrangement joins TRBV11-3 to TRBJ2-7, with unresolved D. V dropped 0 bases and J dropped 7 bases, with 7 bases sitting between them. The V gene's germline CDR1 is SGHNT and CDR2 YENEEA. The CDR3 totals 12 residues. The CDR3 nucleotides are TGTGCCAGCAGCTTAGATTGGGGAGAGCAGTACTTC. It codes for CASSLDWGEQYF.

This clonotype was seen ten or more times. V and J are TRBV20-1 and TRBJ1-2; D unclear. Germline CDR1 is DFQATT and CDR2 is SNEGSKA (reference sequence). The CDR3 loop spans 15 amino acids. V gave up 0 bases and J gave up 4 bases, with 15 bases separating them. Here the CDR3 reads CSARDQTRSSYGYTF. The CDR3 region has the DNA TGCAGTGCTAGAGACCAAACCAGGTCTTCCTATGGCTACACCTTC.

The chain links TRBV12-3 or TRBV12-4 to TRBJ2-7, with a tentative D call TRBD2 (5 bases). The CDR3 consists of 16 residues. V was shortened by 3 bases and J by 3 bases, with 18 bases between the two germline ends. Here the CDR3 reads CASSLPLGLARYEQYF. The CDR3 DNA is TGTGCCAGCAGTTTGCCCCTCGGGCTAGCCCGCTACGAGCAGTACTTC.

This clonotype appeared many times. The V gene is TRBV6-1, the J gene TRBJ1-5, with 9 positions matching TRBD1. Looked up from germline, CDR1 is MNHNS and CDR2 is SASEGT. The CDR3 length is 16 residues. Trimming at V came to 5 bases and at J to 6 bases, leaving 11 bases not matched to a gene. DNA of the CDR3: TGTGCCAGCAGTAAAACCCCCGGGACAGGGAGTCAGCCCCAGCATTTT. Amino acid sequence: CASSKTPGTGSQPQHF.

As to this clonotype: Germline and junction disagree at one end, which may indicate a read error. V gene TRBV5-8 combines with J gene TRBJ2-1; tentatively, D is TRBD2 (5 bases). Looked up from germline, CDR1 is SGHTS and CDR2 is YDEGEE. This CDR3 has 15 amino acids. CDR3: CAISPRLRAHNEQFF. The DNA for the CDR3 is TGTGCCATCAGCCCCAGGCTGCGGGCCCACAATGAGCAGTTCTTC.

At least ten counts were recorded for this clonotype. The chain couples TRBV7-8 to TRBJ2-7, with D perhaps matching TRBD2 (6 bases). Germline V gives CDR1 SGHVS, CDR2 FQNEAQ. Trimming took off 1 base at V and 2 bases at J, with 9 bases between the two ends. This CDR3 contains 14 residues. CDR3 nucleotides: TGTGCCAGCAGCTTAGTAGCGGAGACCTACGAGCAGTACTTC. This translates into CASSLVAETYEQYF.

This clonotype is termed medium-sized. Sequence at one end of the junction differs from germline and may be a read error. This chain links TRBV4-3 with TRBJ2-2, with a tentative D call TRBD1 (6 bases). The CDR3 has 16 amino acids. Looked up from germline, CDR1 is LGHNA and CDR2 is YSLEER. The CDR3 loop reads CASSQDPFYRAGKLFF. The CDR3 coding sequence is TGCGCCAGCAGCCAAGACCCTTTCTACAGGGCCGGGAAGCTGTTTTTT.

The sample holds many counts of this clonotype. This chain joins TRBV4-3 and TRBJ2-6; D perhaps matches TRBD2 (5 bases). Trimming shortened V by 0 bases and J by 0 bases, and 12 bases separated the two germline ends. This CDR3 comprises 18 residues. CDR1 and CDR2 from the germline V gene are LGHNA and YSLEER. The CDR3 sequence: CASSQDAGGLSGANVLTF. In DNA form, the CDR3 reads TGCGCCAGCAGCCAAGATGCAGGCGGGCTCTCTGGGGCCAACGTCCTGACTTTC.

This clonotype was observed at least ten times. The CDR3 loop reads CASSLGQGNQPQHF. CDR3 DNA sequence: TGTGCCAGCAGCCTGGGACAGGGCAATCAGCCCCAGCATTTT. The rearrangement uses TRBV27 and TRBJ1-5, with TRBD1 matching over 8 bases. CDR1 and CDR2 (germline): MNHEY, SMNVEV (reference sequence). The CDR3 runs 14 residues. Germline trimming cut 6 bases from V and 2 bases from J; bases unmatched to any gene: 3.

This clonotype is medium-sized in the sample. J is TRBJ1-2 and V is TRBV5-1, with 8 bases matching TRBD1. Trimming cost V 7 bases and J 8 bases; bases outside gene matches: 13. CDR1 is SGHRS and CDR2 is YFSETQ in the germline V gene. This CDR3 region has 14 residues. The CDR3 DNA reads as TGCGCCAGCCGATTTGACAGGGGCTTAGACGGCTACACCTTC. Translating gives CASRFDRGLDGYTF. Full variable domain (missing parts from reference TRBV5-1 and TRBJ1-2): KAGVTQTPRYLIKTRGQQVTLSCSPISGHRSVSWYQQTPGQGLQFLFEYFSETQRNKGNFPGRFSGRQFSNSRSEMNVSTLELGDSALYLCASRFDRGLDGYTFGSGTRLTVV.

By share, this clonotype counts as medium-sized. This chain joins TRBV27 and TRBJ2-5; D is ambiguous. Germline CDR1 is MNHEY and CDR2 is SMNVEV (reference sequence). Trimming shortened V by 0 bases and J by 0 bases, and 2 bases separated the two germline ends. The CDR3 totals 13 residues. DNA for the CDR3: TGTGCCAGCAGTTTATCATACCAAGAGACCCAGTACTTC. Encoded protein: CASSLSYQETQYF.

The gene calls are TRBV6-5 and TRBJ2-7, with 11 nucleotides matching TRBD2. J was trimmed by 2 bases and V by 3 bases; bases with no gene match: 12. Germline V gives CDR1 MNHEY, CDR2 SVGAGI. The CDR3 is made up of 18 amino acids. CDR3 in amino acids: CASSYSGGLAGFAYEQYF. CDR3 DNA sequence: TGTGCCAGCAGTTATTCCGGTGGACTAGCGGGTTTCGCCTACGAGCAGTACTTC.

This clonotype was found a few times. The chain has TRBV18 and TRBJ2-6; no clear D. CDR3 size: 17 residues. Trimming removed 3 bases from V and 1 base from J, with 13 bases in between. Germline CDR1 reads KGHSH; CDR2 reads LQKENI. For the CDR3, the DNA is TGTGCCAGCTCACCCCCCCGCGTGGGTTCTGGGGCCAACGTCCTGACTTTC. It yields the protein CASSPPRVGSGANVLTF. The full variable domain, rest sourced from reference TRBV18 and TRBJ2-6, is NAGVMQNPRHLVRRRGQEARLRCSPMKGHSHVYWYRQLPEEGLKFMVYLQKENIIDESGMPKERFSAEFPKEGPSILRIQQVVRGDSAAYFCASSPPRVGSGANVLTFGAGSRLTVL.

This clonotype is medium-sized in the sample. The chain couples TRBV7-2 to TRBJ2-7; no reliable D call. Germline V gene data show CDR1 as SGHTA and CDR2 as FQGNSA. V was pared by 1 base and J by 2 bases, with 12 bases between. CDR3 length: 15 amino acids. This CDR3 is CASSLGPGGPYEQYF. In DNA form, the CDR3 reads TGTGCCAGCAGCTTAGGCCCCGGCGGCCCCTACGAGCAGTACTTC.